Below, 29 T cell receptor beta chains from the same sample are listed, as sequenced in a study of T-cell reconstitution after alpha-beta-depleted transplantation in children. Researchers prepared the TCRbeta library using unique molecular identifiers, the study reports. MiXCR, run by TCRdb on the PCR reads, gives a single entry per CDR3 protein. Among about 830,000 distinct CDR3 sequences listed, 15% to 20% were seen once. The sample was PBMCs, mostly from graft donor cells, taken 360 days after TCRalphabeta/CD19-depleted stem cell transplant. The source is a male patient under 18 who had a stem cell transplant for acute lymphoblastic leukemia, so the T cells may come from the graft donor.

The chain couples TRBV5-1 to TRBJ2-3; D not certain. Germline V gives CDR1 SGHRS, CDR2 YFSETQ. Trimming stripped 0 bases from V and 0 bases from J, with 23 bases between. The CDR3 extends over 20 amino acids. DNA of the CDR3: TGCGCCAGCAGCTTGGAATGGTACGGGCCGTTGACTGTTAGCACAGATACGCAGTATTTT. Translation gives CASSLEWYGPLTVSTDTQYF.

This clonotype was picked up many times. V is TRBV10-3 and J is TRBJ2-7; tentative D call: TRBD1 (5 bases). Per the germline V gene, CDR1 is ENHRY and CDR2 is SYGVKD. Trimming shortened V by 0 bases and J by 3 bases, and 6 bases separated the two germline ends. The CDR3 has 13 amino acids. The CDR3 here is CAISESTDYEQYF. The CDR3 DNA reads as TGTGCCATCAGTGAGTCGACAGACTACGAGCAGTACTTC.

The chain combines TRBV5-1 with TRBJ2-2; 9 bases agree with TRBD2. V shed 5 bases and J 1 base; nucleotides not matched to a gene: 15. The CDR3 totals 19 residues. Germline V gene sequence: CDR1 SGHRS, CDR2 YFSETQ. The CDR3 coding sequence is TGCGCCAGCAGAGTCGGGCGGGAGGGCATACTTAAGAACACCGGGGAGCTGTTTTTT. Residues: CASRVGREGILKNTGELFF.

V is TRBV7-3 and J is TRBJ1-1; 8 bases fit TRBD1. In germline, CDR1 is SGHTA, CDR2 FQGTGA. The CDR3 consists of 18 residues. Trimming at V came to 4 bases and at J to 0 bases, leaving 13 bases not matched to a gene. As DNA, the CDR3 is TGTGCCAGCAGCTCAAGCGTGGCCAGGGGGCGCGTGAACACTGAAGCTTTCTTT. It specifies CASSSSVARGRVNTEAFF.

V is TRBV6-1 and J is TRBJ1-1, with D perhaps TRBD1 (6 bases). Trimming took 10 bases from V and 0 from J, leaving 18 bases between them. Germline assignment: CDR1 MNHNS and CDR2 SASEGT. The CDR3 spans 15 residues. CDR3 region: CATKPRQAMNTEAFF. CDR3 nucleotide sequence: TGTGCCACTAAGCCCAGACAGGCGATGAACACTGAAGCTTTCTTT.

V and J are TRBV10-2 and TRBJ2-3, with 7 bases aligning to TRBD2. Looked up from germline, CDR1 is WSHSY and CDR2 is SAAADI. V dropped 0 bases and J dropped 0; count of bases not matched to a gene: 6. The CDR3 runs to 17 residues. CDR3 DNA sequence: TGCGCCAGCAGTGAGTCAATAGCTAGCGGTAGCACAGATACGCAGTATTTT. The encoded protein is CASSESIASGSTDTQYF.

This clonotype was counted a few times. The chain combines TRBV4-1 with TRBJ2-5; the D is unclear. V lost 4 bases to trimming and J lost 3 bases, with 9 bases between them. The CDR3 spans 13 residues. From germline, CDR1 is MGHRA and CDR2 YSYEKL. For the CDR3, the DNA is TGCGCCAGCAGCCTAAACCCCAAAGAGACCCAGTACTTC. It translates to CASSLNPKETQYF.

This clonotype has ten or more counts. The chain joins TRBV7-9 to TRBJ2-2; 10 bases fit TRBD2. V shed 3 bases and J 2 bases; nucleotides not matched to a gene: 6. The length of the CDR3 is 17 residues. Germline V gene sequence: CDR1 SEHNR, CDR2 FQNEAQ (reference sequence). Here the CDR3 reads CASSFSLAGPNTGELFF. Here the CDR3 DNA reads TGTGCCAGCAGCTTCTCACTAGCGGGACCCAACACCGGGGAGCTGTTTTTT.

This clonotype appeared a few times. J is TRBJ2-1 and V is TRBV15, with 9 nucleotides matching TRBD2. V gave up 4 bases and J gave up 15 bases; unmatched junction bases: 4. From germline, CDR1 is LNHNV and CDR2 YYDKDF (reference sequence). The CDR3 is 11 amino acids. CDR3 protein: CATSKGLASFF. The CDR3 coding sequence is TGTGCCACCAGCAAGGGACTAGCCTCGTTCTTC.

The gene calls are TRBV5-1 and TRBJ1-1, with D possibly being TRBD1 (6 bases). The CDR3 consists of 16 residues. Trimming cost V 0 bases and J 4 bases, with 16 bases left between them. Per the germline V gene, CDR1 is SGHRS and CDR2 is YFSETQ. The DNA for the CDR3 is TGCGCCAGCAGCTTGGTGACAGGCTGGAGGAGCACTGAAGCTTTCTTT. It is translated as CASSLVTGWRSTEAFF.

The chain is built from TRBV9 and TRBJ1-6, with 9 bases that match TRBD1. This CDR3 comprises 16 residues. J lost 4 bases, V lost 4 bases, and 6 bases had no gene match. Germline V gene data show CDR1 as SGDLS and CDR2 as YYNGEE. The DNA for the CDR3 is TGTGCCAGCAGCCTCCGGGACAGGGATTATAATTCACCCCTCCACTTT. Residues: CASSLRDRDYNSPLHF.

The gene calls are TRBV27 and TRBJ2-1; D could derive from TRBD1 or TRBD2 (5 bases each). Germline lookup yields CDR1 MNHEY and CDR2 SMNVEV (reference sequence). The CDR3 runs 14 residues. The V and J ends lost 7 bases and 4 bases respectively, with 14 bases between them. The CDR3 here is CASTKIEGYNEQFF. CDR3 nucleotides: TGTGCCAGCACTAAAATCGAGGGGTACAATGAGCAGTTCTTC.

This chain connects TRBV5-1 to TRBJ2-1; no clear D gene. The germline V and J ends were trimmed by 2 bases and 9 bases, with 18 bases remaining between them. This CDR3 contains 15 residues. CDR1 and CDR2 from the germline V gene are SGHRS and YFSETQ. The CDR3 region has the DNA TGCGCCAGCAGCTTAAGTAACGGCGGTACATCTGAGCAGTTCTTC. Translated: CASSLSNGGTSEQFF.

CDR3 protein: CASSLRTGRGNEQFF. CDR3 nucleotide sequence: TGTGCCAGCAGTTTAAGGACAGGGAGGGGCAATGAGCAGTTCTTC. The chain has TRBV12-3 or TRBV12-4 and TRBJ2-1; D possibly corresponds to TRBD1 (8 bases). This CDR3 spans 15 amino acids. The V end was cut by 2 bases, the J end by 6 bases, with 14 bases between.

The CDR3 is CASSRLGVAFF. The CDR3 region has the DNA TGCGCCAGCAGCCGCCTCGGCGTGGCTTTCTTT. The chain joins TRBV4-1 to TRBJ1-1; D remains ambiguous. V lost 4 bases to trimming and J lost 11 bases, with 11 bases between them. This CDR3 has 11 amino acids. The germline V gene has CDR1 MGHRA and CDR2 YSYEKL.

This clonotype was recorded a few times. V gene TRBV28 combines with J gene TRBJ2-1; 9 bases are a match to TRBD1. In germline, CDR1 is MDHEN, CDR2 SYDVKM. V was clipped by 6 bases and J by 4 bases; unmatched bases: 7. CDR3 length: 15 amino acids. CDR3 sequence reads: CASRPTGGVYNEQFF. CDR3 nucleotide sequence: TGTGCCAGCAGACCGACAGGGGGGGTTTACAATGAGCAGTTCTTC.

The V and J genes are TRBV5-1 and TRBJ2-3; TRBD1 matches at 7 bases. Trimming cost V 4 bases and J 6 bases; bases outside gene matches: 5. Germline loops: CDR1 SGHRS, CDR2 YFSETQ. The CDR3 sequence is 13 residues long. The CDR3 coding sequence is TGCGCCAGCAGCAGGACAGGCCCTGATACGCAGTATTTT. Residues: CASSRTGPDTQYF.

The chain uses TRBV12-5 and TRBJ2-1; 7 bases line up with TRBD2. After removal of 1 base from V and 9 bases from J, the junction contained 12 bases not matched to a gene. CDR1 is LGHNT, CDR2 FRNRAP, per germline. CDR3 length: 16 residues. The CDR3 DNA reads TGTGCTAGTGGTTTGGCCCCCCTGAGCGGGATAGGTGAGCAGTTCTTC. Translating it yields CASGLAPLSGIGEQFF.

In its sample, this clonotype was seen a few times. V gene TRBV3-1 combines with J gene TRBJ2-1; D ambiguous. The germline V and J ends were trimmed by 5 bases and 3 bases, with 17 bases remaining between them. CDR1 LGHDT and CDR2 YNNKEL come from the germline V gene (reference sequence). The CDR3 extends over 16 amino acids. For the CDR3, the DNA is TGTGCCAGCAGCAACCCCGCAGCAATTTACTACAATGAGCAGTTCTTC. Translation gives CASSNPAAIYYNEQFF.

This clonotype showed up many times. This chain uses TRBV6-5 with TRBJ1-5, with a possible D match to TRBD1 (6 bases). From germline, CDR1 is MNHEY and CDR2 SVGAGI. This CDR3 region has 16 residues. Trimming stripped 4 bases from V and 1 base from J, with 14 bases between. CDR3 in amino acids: CASSSFGGASNQPQHF. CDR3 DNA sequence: TGTGCCAGCAGTTCCTTCGGGGGCGCCAGCAATCAGCCCCAGCATTTT.

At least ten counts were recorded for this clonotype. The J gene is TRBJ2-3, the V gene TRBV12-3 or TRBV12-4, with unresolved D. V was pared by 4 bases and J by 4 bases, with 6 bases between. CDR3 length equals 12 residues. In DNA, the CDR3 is TGTGCCAGCAGTTCAGCTTCAGATACGCAGTATTTT. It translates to CASSSASDTQYF.

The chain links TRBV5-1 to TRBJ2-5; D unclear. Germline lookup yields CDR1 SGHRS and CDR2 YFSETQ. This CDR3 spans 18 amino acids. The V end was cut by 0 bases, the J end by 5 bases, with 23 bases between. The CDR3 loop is CASSLAEWSLPDGETQYF. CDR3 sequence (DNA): TGCGCCAGCAGCTTGGCCGAGTGGAGCCTCCCCGACGGGGAGACCCAGTACTTC.

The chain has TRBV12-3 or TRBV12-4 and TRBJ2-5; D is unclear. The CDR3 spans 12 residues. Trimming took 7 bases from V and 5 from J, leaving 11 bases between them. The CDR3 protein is CASTSLGETQYF. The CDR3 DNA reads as TGTGCCAGCACGTCCCTCGGGGAGACCCAGTACTTC.

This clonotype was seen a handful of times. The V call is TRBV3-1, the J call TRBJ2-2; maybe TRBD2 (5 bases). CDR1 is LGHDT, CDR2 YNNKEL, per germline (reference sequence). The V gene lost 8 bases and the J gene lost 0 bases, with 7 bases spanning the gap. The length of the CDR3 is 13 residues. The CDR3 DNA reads TGTGCCAGCTGGGGAGCGAACACCGGGGAGCTGTTTTTT. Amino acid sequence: CASWGANTGELFF.

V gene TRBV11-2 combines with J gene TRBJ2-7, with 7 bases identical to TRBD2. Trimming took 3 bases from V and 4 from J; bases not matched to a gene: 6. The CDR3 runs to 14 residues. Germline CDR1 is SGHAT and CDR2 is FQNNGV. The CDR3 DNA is TGTGCCAGCAGCTTCGGGACTATGGGGTACGAGCAGTACTTC. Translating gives CASSFGTMGYEQYF.

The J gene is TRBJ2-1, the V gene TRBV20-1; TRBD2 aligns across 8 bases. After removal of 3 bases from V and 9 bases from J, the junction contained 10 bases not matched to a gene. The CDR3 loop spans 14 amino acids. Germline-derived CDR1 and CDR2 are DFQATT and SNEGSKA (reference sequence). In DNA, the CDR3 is TGCAGTGCTAGGCTGAGCGGGAGCCGGGTTGAGCAGTTCTTC. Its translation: CSARLSGSRVEQFF.

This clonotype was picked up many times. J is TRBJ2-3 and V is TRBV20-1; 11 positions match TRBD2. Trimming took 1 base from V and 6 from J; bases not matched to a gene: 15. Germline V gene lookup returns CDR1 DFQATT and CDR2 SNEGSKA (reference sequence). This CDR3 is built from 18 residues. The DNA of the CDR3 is TGCAGTGCTAGAGGGAATGGTGGTACTAGCGGGAGAACGGATACGCAGTATTTT. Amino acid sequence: CSARGNGGTSGRTDTQYF.

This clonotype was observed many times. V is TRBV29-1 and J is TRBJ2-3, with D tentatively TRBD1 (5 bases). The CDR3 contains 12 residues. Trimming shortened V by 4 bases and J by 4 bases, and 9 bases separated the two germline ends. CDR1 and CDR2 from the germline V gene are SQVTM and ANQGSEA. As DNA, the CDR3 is TGCAGCGTTGCATTAGGGGCAGATACGCAGTATTTT. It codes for CSVALGADTQYF.

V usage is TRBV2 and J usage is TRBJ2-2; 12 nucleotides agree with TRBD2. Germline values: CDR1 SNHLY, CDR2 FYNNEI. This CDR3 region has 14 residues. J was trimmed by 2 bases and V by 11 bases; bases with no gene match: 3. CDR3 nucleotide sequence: TGTGCCGTGGGACTAGCGGGTAACACCGGGGAGCTGTTTTTT. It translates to CAVGLAGNTGELFF.